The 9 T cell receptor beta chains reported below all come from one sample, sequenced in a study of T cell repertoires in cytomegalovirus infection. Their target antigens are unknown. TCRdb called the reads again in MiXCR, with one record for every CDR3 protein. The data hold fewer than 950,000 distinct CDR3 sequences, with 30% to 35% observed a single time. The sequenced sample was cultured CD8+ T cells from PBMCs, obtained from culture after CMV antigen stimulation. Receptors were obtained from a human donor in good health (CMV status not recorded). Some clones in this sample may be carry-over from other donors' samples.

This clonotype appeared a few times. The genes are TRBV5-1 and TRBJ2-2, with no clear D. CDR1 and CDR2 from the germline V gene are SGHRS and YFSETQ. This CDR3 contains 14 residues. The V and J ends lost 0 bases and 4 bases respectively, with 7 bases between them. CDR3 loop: CASSLVTATGELFF. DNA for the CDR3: TGCGCCAGCAGCTTGGTTACAGCCACCGGGGAGCTGTTTTTT.

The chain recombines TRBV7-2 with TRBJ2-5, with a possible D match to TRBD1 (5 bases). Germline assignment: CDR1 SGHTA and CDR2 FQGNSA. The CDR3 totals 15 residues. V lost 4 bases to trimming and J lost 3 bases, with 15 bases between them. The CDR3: CASSSFLDNEETQYF. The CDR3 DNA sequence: TGTGCCAGCAGCTCCTTTCTGGACAACGAAGAGACCCAGTACTTC.

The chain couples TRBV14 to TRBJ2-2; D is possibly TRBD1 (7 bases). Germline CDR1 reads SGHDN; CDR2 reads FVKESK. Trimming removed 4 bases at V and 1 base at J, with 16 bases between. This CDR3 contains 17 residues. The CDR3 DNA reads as TGTGCCAGCAGCCTAAGCTGGCAGGGGGGGAACACCGGGGAGCTGTTTTTT. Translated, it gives CASSLSWQGGNTGELFF.

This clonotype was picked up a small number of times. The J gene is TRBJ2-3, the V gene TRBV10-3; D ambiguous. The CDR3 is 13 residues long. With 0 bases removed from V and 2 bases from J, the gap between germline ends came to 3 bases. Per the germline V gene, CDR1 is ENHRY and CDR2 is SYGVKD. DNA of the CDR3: TGTGCCATCAGTGAGTCCTTCACAGATACGCAGTATTTT. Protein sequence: CAISESFTDTQYF.

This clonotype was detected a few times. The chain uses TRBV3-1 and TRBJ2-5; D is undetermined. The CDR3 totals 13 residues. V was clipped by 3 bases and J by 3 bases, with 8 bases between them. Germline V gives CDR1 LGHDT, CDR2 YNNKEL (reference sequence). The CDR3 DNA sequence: TGTGCCAGCAGCCAGCCGGCAGAAGAGACCCAGTACTTC. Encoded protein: CASSQPAEETQYF.

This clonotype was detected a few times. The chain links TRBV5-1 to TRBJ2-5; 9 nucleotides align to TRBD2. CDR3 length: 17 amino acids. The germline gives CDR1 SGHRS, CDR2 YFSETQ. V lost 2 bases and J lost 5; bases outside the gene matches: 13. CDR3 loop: CASSLTGTSRAWETQYF. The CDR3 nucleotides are TGCGCCAGCAGCTTAACCGGGACTAGCAGGGCCTGGGAGACCCAGTACTTC.

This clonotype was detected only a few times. Written as DNA, the CDR3 is TGTGCCAGCAGATCCGGGACTGGAGTTGGAGCTTTCTTT. Residues: CASRSGTGVGAFF. The V and J genes are TRBV5-6 and TRBJ1-1; D might be TRBD1 (5 bases). Trimming pared 5 bases from V and 10 bases from J, leaving 18 bases between. This CDR3 has 13 amino acids. CDR1 is SGHDT, CDR2 YYEEEE, per germline.

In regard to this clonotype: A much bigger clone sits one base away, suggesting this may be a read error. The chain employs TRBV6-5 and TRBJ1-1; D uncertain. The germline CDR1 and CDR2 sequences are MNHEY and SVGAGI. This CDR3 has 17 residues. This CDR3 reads CANSYPGESFMNTEAFF. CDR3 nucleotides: TGTGCCAACAGTTACCCGGGAGAGAGTTTTATGAACACTGAAGCTTTCTTT.

The CDR3 sequence: CASSLGLTKNIQYF. In DNA, the CDR3 is TGTGCCAGCAGTTTAGGGCTTACCAAAAACATTCAGTACTTC. The chain links TRBV12-3 or TRBV12-4 to TRBJ2-4; D is uncertain. This CDR3 has 14 amino acids. V dropped 1 base and J dropped 2 bases, with 6 bases sitting between them.